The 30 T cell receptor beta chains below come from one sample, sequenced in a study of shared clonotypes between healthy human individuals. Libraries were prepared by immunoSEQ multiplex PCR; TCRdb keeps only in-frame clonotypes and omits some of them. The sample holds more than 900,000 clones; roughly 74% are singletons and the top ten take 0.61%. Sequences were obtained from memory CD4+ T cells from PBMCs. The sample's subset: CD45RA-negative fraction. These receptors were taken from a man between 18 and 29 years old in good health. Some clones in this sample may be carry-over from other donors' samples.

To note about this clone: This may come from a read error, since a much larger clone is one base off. DNA for the CDR3: TGCGCCAGCAGCTTGGCCCGGGGGAACACTGAAGCTTTCTTT. Amino acid sequence: CASSLARGNTEAFF. This chain connects TRBV5-1 to TRBJ1-1; unclear D gene. The ends were cut back, 0 bases at V and 1 base at J, with 7 bases in the middle. The V gene's germline CDR1 is SGHRS and CDR2 YFSETQ. The CDR3 contains 14 residues.

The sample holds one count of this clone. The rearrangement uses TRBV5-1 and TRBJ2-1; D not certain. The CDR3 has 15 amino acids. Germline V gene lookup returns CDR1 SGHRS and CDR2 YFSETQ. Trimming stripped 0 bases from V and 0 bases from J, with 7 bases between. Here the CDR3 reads CASSLDPSSYNEQFF. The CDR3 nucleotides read TGCGCCAGCAGCTTGGACCCTAGCTCCTACAATGAGCAGTTCTTC.

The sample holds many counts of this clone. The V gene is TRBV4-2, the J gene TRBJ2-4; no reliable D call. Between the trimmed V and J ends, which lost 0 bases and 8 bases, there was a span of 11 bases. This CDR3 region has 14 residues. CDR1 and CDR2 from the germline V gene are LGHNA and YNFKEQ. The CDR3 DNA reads TGTGCCAGCAGCCAAGATAGGACCGCGTACATTCAGTACTTC. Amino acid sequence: CASSQDRTAYIQYF.

This CDR3 is CASKWTEYNEQFF. The CDR3 coding sequence is TGTGCCAGCAAGTGGACAGAGTACAATGAGCAGTTCTTC. The chain carries TRBV7-9 and TRBJ2-1, with D perhaps TRBD1 (6 bases). V lost 7 bases to trimming and J lost 4 bases, with 11 bases between them. The V gene's germline CDR1 is SEHNR and CDR2 FQNEAQ (reference sequence). The CDR3 extends over 13 amino acids.

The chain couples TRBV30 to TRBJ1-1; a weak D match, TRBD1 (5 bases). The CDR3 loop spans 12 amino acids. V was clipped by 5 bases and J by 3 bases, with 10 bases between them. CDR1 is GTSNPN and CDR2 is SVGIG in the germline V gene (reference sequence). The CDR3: CAWGGEHTEAFF. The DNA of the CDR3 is TGTGCCTGGGGGGGGGAACACACTGAAGCTTTCTTT.

The CDR3 bases are TGTGCCAGCAGTGAAGCCCGTACAGGGGGCCATGGCTACACCTTC. It codes for CASSEARTGGHGYTF. The chain couples TRBV2 to TRBJ1-2, with 9 nucleotides matching TRBD1. Germline lookup yields CDR1 SNHLY and CDR2 FYNNEI. With V trimmed by 0 bases and J by 6 bases, 5 bases remained unmatched. This CDR3 region has 15 residues.

DNA for the CDR3: TGTGCCAGTCGACAGGGGAGTCGAGAGACCCAGTACTTC. Amino acids: CASRQGSRETQYF. V and J are TRBV28 and TRBJ2-5; 8 bases are a match to TRBD1. The V and J ends lost 9 bases and 4 bases, in that order; junction bases with no gene match: 7. Germline CDR1 is MDHEN and CDR2 is SYDVKM. The CDR3 consists of 13 residues.

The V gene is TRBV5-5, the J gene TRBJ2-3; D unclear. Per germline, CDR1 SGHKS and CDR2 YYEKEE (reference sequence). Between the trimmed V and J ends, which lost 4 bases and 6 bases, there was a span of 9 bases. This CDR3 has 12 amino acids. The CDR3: CASSPIWDTQYF. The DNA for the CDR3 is TGTGCCAGCAGCCCCATTTGGGATACGCAGTATTTT.

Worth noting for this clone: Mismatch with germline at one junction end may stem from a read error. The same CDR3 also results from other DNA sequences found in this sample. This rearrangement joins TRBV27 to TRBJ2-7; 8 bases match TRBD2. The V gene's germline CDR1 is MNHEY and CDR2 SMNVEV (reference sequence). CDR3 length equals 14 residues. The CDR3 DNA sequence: TGCGCCAGCAGTTTAGCGGGATCGACCTACGAGCAGTACTTC. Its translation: CASSLAGSTYEQYF.

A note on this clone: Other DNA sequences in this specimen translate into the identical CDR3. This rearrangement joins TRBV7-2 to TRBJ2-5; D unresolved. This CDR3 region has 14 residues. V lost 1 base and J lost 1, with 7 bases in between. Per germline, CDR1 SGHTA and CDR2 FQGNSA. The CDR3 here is CASSLGRSQETQYF. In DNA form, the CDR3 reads TGTGCCAGCAGCTTAGGACGGTCCCAAGAGACCCAGTACTTC.

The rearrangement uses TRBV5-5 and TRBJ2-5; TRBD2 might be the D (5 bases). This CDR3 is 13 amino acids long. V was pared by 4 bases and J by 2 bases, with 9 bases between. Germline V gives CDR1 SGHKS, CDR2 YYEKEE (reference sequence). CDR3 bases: TGTGCCAGCAGCGTCGACTATCAAGAGACCCAGTACTTC. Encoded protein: CASSVDYQETQYF.

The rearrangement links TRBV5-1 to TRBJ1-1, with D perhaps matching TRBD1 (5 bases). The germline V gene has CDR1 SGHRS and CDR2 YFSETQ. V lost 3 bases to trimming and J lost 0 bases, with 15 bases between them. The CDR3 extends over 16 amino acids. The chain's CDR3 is CASSSLRRGMNTEAFF. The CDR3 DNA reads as TGCGCCAGCAGCTCCCTAAGACGGGGGATGAACACTGAAGCTTTCTTT.

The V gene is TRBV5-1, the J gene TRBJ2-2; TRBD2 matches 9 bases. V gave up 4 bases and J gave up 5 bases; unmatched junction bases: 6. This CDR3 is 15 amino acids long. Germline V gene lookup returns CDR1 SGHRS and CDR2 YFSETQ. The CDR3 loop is CASSPTSGRTGELFF. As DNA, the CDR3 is TGCGCCAGCAGCCCGACTAGCGGCCGAACCGGGGAGCTGTTTTTT.

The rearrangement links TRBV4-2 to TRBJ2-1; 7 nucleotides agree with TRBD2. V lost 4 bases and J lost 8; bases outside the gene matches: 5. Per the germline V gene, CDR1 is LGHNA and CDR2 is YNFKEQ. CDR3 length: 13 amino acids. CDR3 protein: CASSREGIDEQFF. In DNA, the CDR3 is TGTGCCAGCAGCCGGGAGGGGATCGATGAGCAGTTCTTC.

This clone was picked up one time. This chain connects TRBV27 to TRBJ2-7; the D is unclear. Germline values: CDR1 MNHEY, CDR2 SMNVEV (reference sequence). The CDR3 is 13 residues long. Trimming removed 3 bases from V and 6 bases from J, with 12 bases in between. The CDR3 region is CASSFDPRSEQYF. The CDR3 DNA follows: TGTGCCAGCAGTTTTGATCCCCGATCCGAGCAGTACTTC.

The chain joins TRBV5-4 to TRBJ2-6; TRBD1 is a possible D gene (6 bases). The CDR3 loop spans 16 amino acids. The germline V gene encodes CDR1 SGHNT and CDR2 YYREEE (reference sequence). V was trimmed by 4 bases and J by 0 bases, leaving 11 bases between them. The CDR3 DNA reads TGTGCCAGCAGCCCGGACAGAAGCTCTGGGGCCAACGTCCTGACTTTC. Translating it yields CASSPDRSSGANVLTF.

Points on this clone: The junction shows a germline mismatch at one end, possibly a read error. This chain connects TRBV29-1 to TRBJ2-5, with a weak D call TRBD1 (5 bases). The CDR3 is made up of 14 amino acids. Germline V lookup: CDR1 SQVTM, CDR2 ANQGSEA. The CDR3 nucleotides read TGCATCGTTCTAGACAGCTACAGGCAAGAGACCCAGTACTTC. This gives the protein CIVLDSYRQETQYF.

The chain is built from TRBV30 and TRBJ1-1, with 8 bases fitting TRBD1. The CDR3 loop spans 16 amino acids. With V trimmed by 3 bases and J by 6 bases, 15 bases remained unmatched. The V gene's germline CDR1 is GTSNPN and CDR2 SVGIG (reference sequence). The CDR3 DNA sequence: TGTGCCTGGAGGTCCGGGACAGGTCTTAGTTTGCCTGAAGCTTTCTTT. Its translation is CAWRSGTGLSLPEAFF.

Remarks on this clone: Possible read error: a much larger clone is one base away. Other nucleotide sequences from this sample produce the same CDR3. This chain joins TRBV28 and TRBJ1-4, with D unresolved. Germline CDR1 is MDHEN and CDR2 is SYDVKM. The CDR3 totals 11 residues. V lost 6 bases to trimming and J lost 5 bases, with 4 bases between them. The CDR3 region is CASRDNEKLFF. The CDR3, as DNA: TGTGCCAGCAGGGACAATGAAAAACTGTTTTTT.

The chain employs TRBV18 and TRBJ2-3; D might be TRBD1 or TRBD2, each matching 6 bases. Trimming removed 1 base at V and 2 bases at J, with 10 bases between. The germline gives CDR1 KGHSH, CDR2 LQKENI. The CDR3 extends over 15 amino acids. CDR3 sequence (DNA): TGTGCCAGCTCACCACGCGGGACATTCACAGATACGCAGTATTTT. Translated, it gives CASSPRGTFTDTQYF.

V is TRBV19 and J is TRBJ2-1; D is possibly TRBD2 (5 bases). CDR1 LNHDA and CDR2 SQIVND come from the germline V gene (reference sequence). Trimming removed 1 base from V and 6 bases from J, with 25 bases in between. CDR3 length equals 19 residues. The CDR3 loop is CASSIASTRRSLMGNEQFF. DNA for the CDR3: TGTGCCAGTAGTATAGCTTCAACCCGGAGGTCCCTCATGGGCAATGAGCAGTTCTTC. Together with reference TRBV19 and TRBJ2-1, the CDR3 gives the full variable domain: DGGITQSPKYLFRKEGQNVTLSCEQNLNHDAMYWYRQDPGQGLRLIYYSQIVNDFQKGDIAEGYSVSREKKESFPLTVTSAQKNPTAFYLCASSIASTRRSLMGNEQFFGPGTRLTVL.

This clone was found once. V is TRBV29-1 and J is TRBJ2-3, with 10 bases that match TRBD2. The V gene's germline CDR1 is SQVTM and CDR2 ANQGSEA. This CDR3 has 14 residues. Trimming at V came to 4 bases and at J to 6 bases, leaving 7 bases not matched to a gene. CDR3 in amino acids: CSVVSGSGGDTQYF. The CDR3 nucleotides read TGCAGCGTTGTCTCCGGTAGCGGGGGGGATACGCAGTATTTT.

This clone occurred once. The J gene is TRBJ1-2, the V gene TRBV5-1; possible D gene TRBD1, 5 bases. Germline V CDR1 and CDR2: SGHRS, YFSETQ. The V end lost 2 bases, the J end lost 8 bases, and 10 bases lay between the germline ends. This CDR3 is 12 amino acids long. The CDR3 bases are TGCGCCAGCAGCTTTTATCAGGGCGGCTACACCTTC. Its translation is CASSFYQGGYTF. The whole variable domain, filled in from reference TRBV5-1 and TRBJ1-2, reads KAGVTQTPRYLIKTRGQQVTLSCSPISGHRSVSWYQQTPGQGLQFLFEYFSETQRNKGNFPGRFSGRQFSNSRSEMNVSTLELGDSALYLCASSFYQGGYTFGSGTRLTVV.

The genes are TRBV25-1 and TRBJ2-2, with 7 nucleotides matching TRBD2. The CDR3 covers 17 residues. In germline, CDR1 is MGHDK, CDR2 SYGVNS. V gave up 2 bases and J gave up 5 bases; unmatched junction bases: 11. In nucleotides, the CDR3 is TGTGCCAGCAGTGAACCCCCCGGGAGGAGGGGAACCGGGGAGCTGTTTTTT. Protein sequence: CASSEPPGRRGTGELFF.

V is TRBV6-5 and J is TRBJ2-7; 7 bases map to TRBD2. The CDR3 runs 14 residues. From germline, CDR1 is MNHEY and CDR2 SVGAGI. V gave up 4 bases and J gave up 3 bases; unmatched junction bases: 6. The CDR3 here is CASSSPGGDYEQYF. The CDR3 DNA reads TGTGCCAGCAGTTCTCCGGGGGGTGACTACGAGCAGTACTTC.

The CDR3 DNA sequence: TGCGCCAGCAGTCAATACCCCCAAGAGGATAGCAATCAGCCCCAGCATTTT. This translates into CASSQYPQEDSNQPQHF. The J gene is TRBJ1-5, the V gene TRBV23-1; D unresolved. TRBV23-1 is an ORF; its function is uncertain. The CDR3 is made up of 17 amino acids. The V and J ends lost 1 base and 0 bases respectively, with 13 bases between them.

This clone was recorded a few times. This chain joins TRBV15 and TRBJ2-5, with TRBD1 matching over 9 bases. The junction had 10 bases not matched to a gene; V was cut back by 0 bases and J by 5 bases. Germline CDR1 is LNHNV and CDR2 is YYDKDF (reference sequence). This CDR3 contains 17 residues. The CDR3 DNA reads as TGTGCCACCAGCAGAGATAATGTCGGGACAGGGCGGGAGACCCAGTACTTC. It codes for CATSRDNVGTGRETQYF.

CDR3 sequence (DNA): TGTGCCAGCAGCCAGCTCTTGTCCCAAATTGGCAATGAGCAGTTCTTC. Amino acid sequence: CASSQLLSQIGNEQFF. This chain uses TRBV6-6 with TRBJ2-1; D unresolved. CDR1 and CDR2 from the germline V gene are MNHNY and SVGAGI (reference sequence). V was cut by 6 bases and J by 6 bases, with 21 bases left in between. The CDR3 extends over 16 amino acids.

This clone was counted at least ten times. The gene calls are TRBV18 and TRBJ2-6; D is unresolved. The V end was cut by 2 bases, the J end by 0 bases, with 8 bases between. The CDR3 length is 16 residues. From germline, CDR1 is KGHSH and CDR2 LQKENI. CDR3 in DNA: TGTGCCAGCTCACCAGCAGGTTACTCTGGGGCCAACGTCCTGACTTTC. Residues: CASSPAGYSGANVLTF.

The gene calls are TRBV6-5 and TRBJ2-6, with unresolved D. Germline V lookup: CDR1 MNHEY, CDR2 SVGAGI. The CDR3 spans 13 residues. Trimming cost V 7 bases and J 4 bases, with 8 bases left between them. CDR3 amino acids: CASMVAGANVLTF. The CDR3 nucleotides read TGTGCCAGCATGGTCGCCGGGGCCAACGTCCTGACTTTC.